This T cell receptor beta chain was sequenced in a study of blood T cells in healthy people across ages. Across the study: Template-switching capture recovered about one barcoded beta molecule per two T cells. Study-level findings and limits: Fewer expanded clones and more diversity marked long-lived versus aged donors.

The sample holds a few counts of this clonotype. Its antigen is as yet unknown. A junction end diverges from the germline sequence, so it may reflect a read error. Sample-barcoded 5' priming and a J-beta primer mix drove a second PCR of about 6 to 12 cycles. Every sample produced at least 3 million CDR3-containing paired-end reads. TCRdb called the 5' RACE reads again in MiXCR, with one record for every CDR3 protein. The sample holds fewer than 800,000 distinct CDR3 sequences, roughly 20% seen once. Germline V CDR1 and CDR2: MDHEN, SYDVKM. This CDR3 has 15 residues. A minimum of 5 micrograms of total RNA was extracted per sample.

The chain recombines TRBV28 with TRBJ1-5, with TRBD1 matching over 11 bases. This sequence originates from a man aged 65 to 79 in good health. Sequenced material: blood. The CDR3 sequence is CASGFKGTGGQPQHF. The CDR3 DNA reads TGTGCCAGCGGTTTTAAGGGGACAGGGGGTCAGCCCCAGCATTTT.